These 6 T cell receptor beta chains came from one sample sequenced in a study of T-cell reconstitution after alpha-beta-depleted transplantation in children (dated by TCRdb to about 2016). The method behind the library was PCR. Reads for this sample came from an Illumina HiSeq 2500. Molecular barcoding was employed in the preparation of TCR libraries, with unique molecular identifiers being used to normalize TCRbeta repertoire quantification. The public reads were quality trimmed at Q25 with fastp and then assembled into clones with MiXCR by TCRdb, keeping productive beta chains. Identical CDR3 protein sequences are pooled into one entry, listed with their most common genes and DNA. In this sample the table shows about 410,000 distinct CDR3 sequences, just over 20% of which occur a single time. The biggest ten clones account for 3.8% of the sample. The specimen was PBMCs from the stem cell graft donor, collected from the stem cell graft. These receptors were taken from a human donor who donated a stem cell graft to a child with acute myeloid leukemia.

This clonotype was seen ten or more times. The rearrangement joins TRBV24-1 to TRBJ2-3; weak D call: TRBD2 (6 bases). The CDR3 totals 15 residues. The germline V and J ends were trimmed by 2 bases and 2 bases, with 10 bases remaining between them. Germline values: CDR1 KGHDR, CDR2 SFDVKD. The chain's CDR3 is CATSDWAGTTDTQYF. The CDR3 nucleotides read TGTGCCACCAGTGATTGGGCGGGAACCACAGATACGCAGTATTTT.

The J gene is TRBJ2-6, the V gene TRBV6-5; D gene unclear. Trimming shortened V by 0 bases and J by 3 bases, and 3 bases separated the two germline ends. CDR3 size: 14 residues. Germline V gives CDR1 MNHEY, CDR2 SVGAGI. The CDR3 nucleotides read TGTGCCAGCAGTTACTCGCGTGGGGCCAACGTCCTGACTTTC. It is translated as CASSYSRGANVLTF.

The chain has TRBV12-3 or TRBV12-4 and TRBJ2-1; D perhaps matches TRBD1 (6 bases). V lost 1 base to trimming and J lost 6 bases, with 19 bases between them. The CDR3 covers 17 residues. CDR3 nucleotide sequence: TGTGCCAGCAGTTTAGGTCAGGTTACAGGGAAAGTCAATGAGCAGTTCTTC. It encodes CASSLGQVTGKVNEQFF.

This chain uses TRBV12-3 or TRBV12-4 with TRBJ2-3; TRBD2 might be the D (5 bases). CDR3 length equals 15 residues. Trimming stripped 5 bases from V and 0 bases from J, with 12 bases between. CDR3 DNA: TGTGCCAGCAGTCCCCGGACTGTTAGCACAGATACGCAGTATTTT. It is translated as CASSPRTVSTDTQYF.

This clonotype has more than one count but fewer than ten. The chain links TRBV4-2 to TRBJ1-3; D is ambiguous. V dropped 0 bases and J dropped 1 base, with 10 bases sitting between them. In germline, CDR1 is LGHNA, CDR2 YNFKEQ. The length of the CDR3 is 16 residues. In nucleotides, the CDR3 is TGTGCCAGCAGCCAAGATCAGGCCGGGTCTGGAAACACCATATATTTT. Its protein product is CASSQDQAGSGNTIYF.

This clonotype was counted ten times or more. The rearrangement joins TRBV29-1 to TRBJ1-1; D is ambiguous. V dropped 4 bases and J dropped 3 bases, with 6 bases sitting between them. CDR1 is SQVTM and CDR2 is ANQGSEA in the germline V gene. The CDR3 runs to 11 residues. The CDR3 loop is CSVAGYTEAFF. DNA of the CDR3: TGCAGCGTTGCGGGGTACACTGAAGCTTTCTTT.